This TCR beta chain was identified during a study of early T cells in non-severe SARS-CoV-2 infection. This clonotype was picked up a small number of times. TCRdb passed the 5' RACE reads through MiXCR, listing each CDR3 protein once. The sample carries fewer than 85,000 distinct CDR3 sequences, around 16% recorded once. Input material: whole blood. This TCR came from an adult who was a healthcare worker with PCR-confirmed SARS-CoV-2 infection or an uninfected control (not recorded which).

Here the CDR3 reads CASSPVSGAQETQYF. The CDR3 DNA reads as TGTGCCAGCAGTCCCGTGAGCGGGGCCCAAGAGACCCAGTACTTC. V gene TRBV6-5 combines with J gene TRBJ2-5; 7 nucleotides align to TRBD2. The trim removed 5 bases at V and 1 base at J, leaving 7 bases unmatched. The CDR3 consists of 15 residues. The germline V gene has CDR1 MNHEY and CDR2 SVGAGI.